A single sample is the source of the 18 T cell receptor beta chains below, sequenced in a study of OX40 agonist ivuxolimab in advanced cancers. Method: immunoSEQ multiplex PCR; TCRdb's copy keeps in-frame clones and lacks some. The table records roughly 70,000 clones, roughly 89% of them present only once. The sequences come from CD4+ or CD8+ T cells sorted from blood, collected in a trial of the OX40 agonist ivuxolimab. The origin of the receptors is an adult with an advanced solid tumor such as melanoma, head and neck, liver or kidney cancer.

The chain carries TRBV18 and TRBJ2-1; D is uncertain. This CDR3 is 13 amino acids long. CDR1 KGHSH and CDR2 LQKENI come from the germline V gene. CDR3 coding DNA: TGTGCGACCTCGCCTAGCTCCTACAATGAGCAGTTCTTC. It codes for CATSPSSYNEQFF.

The J gene is TRBJ1-1, the V gene TRBV7-2, with D unresolved. Trimming shortened V by 5 bases and J by 2 bases, and 9 bases separated the two germline ends. The CDR3 extends over 13 amino acids. Germline CDR1 SGHTA, CDR2 FQGNSA. Here the CDR3 DNA reads TGTGCCAGCAGCCTCCACTTCAACACTGAAGCTTTCTTT. Protein sequence: CASSLHFNTEAFF.

This chain connects TRBV6-5 to TRBJ2-3, with TRBD1 as a possible D gene (6 bases). CDR1 is MNHEY and CDR2 is SVGAGI in the germline V gene. Trimming left V 5 bases short and J 2 bases short, with 14 bases between. The CDR3 spans 15 residues. The CDR3 sequence is CASSTPTGLTDTQYF. CDR3 DNA sequence: TGTGCCAGCAGTACCCCGACAGGACTCACAGATACGCAGTATTTT.

The chain joins TRBV7-2 to TRBJ1-1; D is unresolved. The CDR3 totals 14 residues. The V end was cut by 2 bases, the J end by 6 bases, with 13 bases between. The germline V gene encodes CDR1 SGHTA and CDR2 FQGNSA. Written as DNA, the CDR3 is TGTGCCAGCAGCTTAAATGTCGGGAGCCCTGAAGCTTTCTTT. It is translated as CASSLNVGSPEAFF.

The chain uses TRBV5-1 and TRBJ1-1, with a tentative D call TRBD1 (5 bases). The CDR3 runs 16 residues. Germline V gene data show CDR1 as SGHRS and CDR2 as YFSETQ. V dropped 4 bases and J dropped 1 base, with 17 bases sitting between them. The CDR3 sequence: CASSPTGARANTEAFF. Written as DNA, the CDR3 is TGCGCCAGCAGCCCAACCGGGGCACGGGCGAACACTGAAGCTTTCTTT.

The CDR3 nucleotides read TGCGCCAGCAGCTTGGATCAGGGGAACTATGGCTACACCTTC. It codes for CASSLDQGNYGYTF. The chain links TRBV5-1 to TRBJ1-2; possibly TRBD1 for D (6 bases). Trimming removed 0 bases at V and 2 bases at J, with 8 bases between. From germline, CDR1 is SGHRS and CDR2 YFSETQ. There are 14 residues in the CDR3.

The chain combines TRBV5-4 with TRBJ2-7; TRBD2 aligns across 10 bases. CDR3 length: 14 amino acids. Germline V gene data show CDR1 as SGHNT and CDR2 as YYREEE (reference sequence). V dropped 4 bases and J dropped 6; count of bases not matched to a gene: 7. CDR3 in DNA: TGTGCCAGCAGCCCTAGCGGGGGCCGATTCGAGCAGTACTTC. Translated: CASSPSGGRFEQYF.

The V and J genes are TRBV6-5 and TRBJ1-1; D not certain. CDR3 length: 12 residues. Germline CDR1 MNHEY, CDR2 SVGAGI. Trimming removed 5 bases from V and 0 bases from J, with 4 bases in between. This chain's CDR3 is CASSEMNTEAFF. The CDR3 DNA follows: TGTGCCAGCAGTGAGATGAACACTGAAGCTTTCTTT.

The CDR3 loop is CASSHRTSQVSNQPQHF. The CDR3 DNA reads TGCGCCAGCAGCCACCGGACCTCACAAGTCAGCAATCAGCCCCAGCATTTT. The chain combines TRBV4-1 with TRBJ1-5; D is unresolved. CDR3 length: 17 residues. The V end was cut by 3 bases, the J end by 1 base, with 16 bases between. Germline CDR1 MGHRA, CDR2 YSYEKL.

This clone was observed a single time. The chain employs TRBV15 and TRBJ2-1; D not certain. V lost 8 bases to trimming and J lost 0 bases, with 11 bases between them. CDR1 and CDR2 (germline): LNHNV, YYDKDF (reference sequence). The CDR3 has 14 residues. CDR3 protein: CATGSPSSYNEQFF. CDR3 nucleotides: TGTGCCACCGGGTCACCGAGCTCCTACAATGAGCAGTTCTTC. The full variable domain, completed using reference TRBV15 and TRBJ2-1, is DAMVIQNPRYQVTQFGKPVTLSCSQTLNHNVMYWYQQKSSQAPKLLFHYYDKDFNNEADTPDNFQSRRPNTSFCFLDIRSPGLGDTAMYLCATGSPSSYNEQFFGPGTRLTVL.

The gene calls are TRBV30 and TRBJ1-6; 9 bases are shared with TRBD1. This CDR3 region has 15 residues. V gave up 0 bases and J gave up 6 bases; unmatched junction bases: 3. Germline V gene lookup returns CDR1 GTSNPN and CDR2 SVGIG (reference sequence). The CDR3 loop reads CAWSVRQGGNSPLHF. The CDR3 nucleotides read TGTGCCTGGAGTGTGAGACAGGGGGGTAATTCACCCCTCCACTTT.

This clone showed up just a few times. This chain uses TRBV2 with TRBJ2-2; the D call may be TRBD1 or TRBD2 (5 bases each). The germline V gene encodes CDR1 SNHLY and CDR2 FYNNEI. There are 14 residues in the CDR3. V lost 6 bases and J 2 bases, leaving 10 bases between the germline ends. The CDR3: CASRGRENTGELFF. DNA for the CDR3: TGTGCCAGCAGGGGACGAGAAAACACCGGGGAGCTGTTTTTT.

The gene calls are TRBV6-1 and TRBJ1-2; perhaps TRBD1 as D (6 bases). Germline V gives CDR1 MNHNS, CDR2 SASEGT. This CDR3 contains 14 residues. The V end lost 4 bases, the J end lost 5 bases, and 14 bases lay between the germline ends. CDR3: CASSAGGGRYGYTF. The CDR3 nucleotides read TGTGCCAGCAGTGCTGGAGGGGGAAGGTATGGCTACACCTTC.

The V and J genes are TRBV18 and TRBJ1-1, with 7 positions matching TRBD1. The CDR3 contains 13 residues. Germline loops: CDR1 KGHSH, CDR2 LQKENI. Losses at the gene ends were 4 bases for V and 4 bases for J; bases not matched to a gene: 3. CDR3 amino acids: CASSQSGGTEAFF. In DNA, the CDR3 is TGTGCCAGCTCACAGTCAGGGGGCACTGAAGCTTTCTTT.

The chain uses TRBV5-4 and TRBJ2-1; 12 nucleotides agree with TRBD2. The CDR3 is 15 amino acids. The V and J ends lost 0 bases and 7 bases, in that order; junction bases with no gene match: 2. The germline gives CDR1 SGHNT, CDR2 YYREEE (reference sequence). The CDR3: CASSLGLAGDNEQFF. CDR3 nucleotide sequence: TGTGCCAGCAGCTTGGGACTAGCGGGGGATAATGAGCAGTTCTTC.

The J gene is TRBJ1-5, the V gene TRBV19; perhaps TRBD1 as D (5 bases). The CDR3 spans 15 residues. V shed 4 bases and J shed 0 bases, with 10 bases lying between them. Germline CDR1 and CDR2: LNHDA and SQIVND (reference sequence). The CDR3 reads CASSKAGISNQPQHF. CDR3 nucleotide sequence: TGTGCCAGTAGTAAGGCAGGGATTAGCAATCAGCCCCAGCATTTT.

The chain is built from TRBV4-2 and TRBJ2-7; 8 bases align to TRBD1. The CDR3 has 16 amino acids. The germline V gene has CDR1 LGHNA and CDR2 YNFKEQ. With 0 bases clipped from V and 4 bases from J, the junction kept 8 bases outside the gene matches. Here the CDR3 reads CASSQEGTGGKYEQYF. As DNA, the CDR3 is TGTGCCAGCAGCCAAGAAGGCACAGGGGGAAAATACGAGCAGTACTTC.

The CDR3 nucleotides read TGTGCCAGCTATTGGCCCGACAGGGATAATGAAAAACTGTTTTTT. Encoded protein: CASYWPDRDNEKLFF. This chain joins TRBV6-4 and TRBJ1-4; 7 bases match TRBD1. The CDR3 has 15 amino acids. The V gene's germline CDR1 is MRHNA and CDR2 SNTAGT. Trimming removed 8 bases from V and 4 bases from J; junction bases left unmatched: 10.